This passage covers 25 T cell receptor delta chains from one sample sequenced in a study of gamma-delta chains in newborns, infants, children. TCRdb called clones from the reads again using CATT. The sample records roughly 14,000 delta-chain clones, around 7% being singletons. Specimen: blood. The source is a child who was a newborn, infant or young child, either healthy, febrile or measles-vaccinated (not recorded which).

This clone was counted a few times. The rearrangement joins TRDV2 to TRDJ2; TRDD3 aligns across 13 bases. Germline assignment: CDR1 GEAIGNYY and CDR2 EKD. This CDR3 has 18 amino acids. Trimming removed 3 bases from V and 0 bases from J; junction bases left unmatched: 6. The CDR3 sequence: CACDSTGGYGALTAQLFF. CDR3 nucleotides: TGTGCCTGTGACTCAACTGGGGGATACGGGGCTTTGACAGCACAACTCTTCTTT.

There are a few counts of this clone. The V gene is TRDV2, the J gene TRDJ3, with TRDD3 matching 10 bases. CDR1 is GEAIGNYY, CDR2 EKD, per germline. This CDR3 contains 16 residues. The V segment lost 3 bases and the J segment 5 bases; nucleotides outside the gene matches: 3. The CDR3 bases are TGTGCCTGTGACGACTGGGGGATCCGGGACACCCGACAGATGTTTTTC. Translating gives CACDDWGIRDTRQMFF.

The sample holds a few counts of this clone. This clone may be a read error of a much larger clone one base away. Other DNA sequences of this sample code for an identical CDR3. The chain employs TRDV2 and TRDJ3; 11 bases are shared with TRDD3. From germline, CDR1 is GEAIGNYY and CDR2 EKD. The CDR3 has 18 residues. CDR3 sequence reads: CACDTGGYASWDTRQMFF. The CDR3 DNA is TGTGCCTGTGACACTGGGGGATACGCTTCCTGGGACACCCGGCAGATGTTTTTC.

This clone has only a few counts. The CDR3 coding sequence is TGTGCCTGTGAAAAACTGGGGGATACTTGGGACACCCGACAGATGTTTTTC. Its translation: CACEKLGDTWDTRQMFF. This chain joins TRDV2 and TRDJ3, with 12 bases lining up with TRDD3. V dropped 4 bases and J dropped 4; count of bases not matched to a gene: 4. This CDR3 is built from 17 residues. Per the germline V gene, CDR1 is GEAIGNYY and CDR2 is EKD.

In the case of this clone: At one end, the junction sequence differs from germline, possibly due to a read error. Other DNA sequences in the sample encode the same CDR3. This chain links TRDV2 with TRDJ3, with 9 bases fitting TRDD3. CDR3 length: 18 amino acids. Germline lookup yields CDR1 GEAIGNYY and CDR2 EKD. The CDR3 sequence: CACDTLGESSWDARQMFF. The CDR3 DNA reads TGTGCCTGTGACACACTGGGGGAAAGCTCCTGGGACGCCCGACAGATGTTTTTC.

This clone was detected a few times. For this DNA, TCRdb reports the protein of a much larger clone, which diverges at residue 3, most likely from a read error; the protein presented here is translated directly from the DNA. CDR3 nucleotide sequence: TGTGCCGGTGACGTACTGGGGATTAGCTCCTGGGACACCCGACAGATGTTTTTC. It encodes CAGDVLGISSWDTRQMFF. The chain links TRDV2 to TRDJ3, with 7 positions matching TRDD3. The CDR3 has 18 residues. CDR1 GEAIGNYY and CDR2 EKD come from the germline V gene.

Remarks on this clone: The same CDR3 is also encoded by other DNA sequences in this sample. In nucleotides, the CDR3 is TGTGCCTGTGACAAACTGGGGGCTGTGACAGCACAACTCTTCTTT. Its translation: CACDKLGAVTAQLFF. The gene calls are TRDV2 and TRDJ2; the match to TRDD3 covers 8 bases. J was trimmed by 3 bases and V by 2 bases; bases with no gene match: 4. There are 15 residues in the CDR3. Germline CDR1 is GEAIGNYY and CDR2 is EKD.

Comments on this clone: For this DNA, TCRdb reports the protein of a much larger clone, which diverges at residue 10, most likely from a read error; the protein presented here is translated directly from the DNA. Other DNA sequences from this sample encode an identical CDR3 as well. CDR3 region: CACDNTGGSLDTRQMFF. As DNA, the CDR3 is TGTGCCTGTGACAATACTGGGGGATCCTTGGACACCCGACAGATGTTTTTC. The chain employs TRDV2 and TRDJ3; 10 positions match TRDD3. Germline-derived CDR1 and CDR2 are GEAIGNYY and EKD. CDR3 length: 17 amino acids.

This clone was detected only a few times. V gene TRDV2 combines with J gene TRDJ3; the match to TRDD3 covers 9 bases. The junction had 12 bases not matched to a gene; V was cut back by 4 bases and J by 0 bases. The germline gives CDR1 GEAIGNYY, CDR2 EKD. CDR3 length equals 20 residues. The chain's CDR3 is CACDPLLGEWSSWDTRQMFF. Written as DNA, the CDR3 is TGTGCCTGTGATCCCTTACTGGGGGAGTGGAGCTCCTGGGACACCCGACAGATGTTTTTC.

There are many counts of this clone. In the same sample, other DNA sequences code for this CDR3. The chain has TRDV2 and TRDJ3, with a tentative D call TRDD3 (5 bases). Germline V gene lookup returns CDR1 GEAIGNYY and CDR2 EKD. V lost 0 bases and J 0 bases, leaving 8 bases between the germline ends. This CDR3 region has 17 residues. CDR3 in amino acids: CACDTVGYSWDTRQMFF. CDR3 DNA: TGTGCCTGTGACACCGTTGGATACTCCTGGGACACCCGACAGATGTTTTTC.

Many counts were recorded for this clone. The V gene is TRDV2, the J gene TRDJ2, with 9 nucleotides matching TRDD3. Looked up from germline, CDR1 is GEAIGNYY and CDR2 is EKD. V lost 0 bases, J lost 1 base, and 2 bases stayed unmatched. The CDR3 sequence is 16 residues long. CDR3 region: CACDTVGGYLTAQLFF. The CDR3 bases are TGTGCCTGTGACACCGTTGGGGGATATTTGACAGCACAACTCTTCTTT.

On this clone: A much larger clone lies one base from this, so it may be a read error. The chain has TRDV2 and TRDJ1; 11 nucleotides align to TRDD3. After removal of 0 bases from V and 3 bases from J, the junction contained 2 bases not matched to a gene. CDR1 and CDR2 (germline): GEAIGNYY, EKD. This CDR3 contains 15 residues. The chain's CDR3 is CACDTWGIRADKLIF. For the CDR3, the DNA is TGTGCCTGTGACACCTGGGGGATACGCGCCGATAAACTCATCTTT.

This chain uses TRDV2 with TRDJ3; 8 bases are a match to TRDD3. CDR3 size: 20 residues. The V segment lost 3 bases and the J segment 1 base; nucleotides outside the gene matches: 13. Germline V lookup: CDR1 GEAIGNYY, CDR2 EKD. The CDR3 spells CACDPVLGATLSWDTRQMFF. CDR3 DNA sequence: TGTGCCTGTGACCCCGTACTGGGGGCCACCCTGTCCTGGGACACCCGACAGATGTTTTTC.

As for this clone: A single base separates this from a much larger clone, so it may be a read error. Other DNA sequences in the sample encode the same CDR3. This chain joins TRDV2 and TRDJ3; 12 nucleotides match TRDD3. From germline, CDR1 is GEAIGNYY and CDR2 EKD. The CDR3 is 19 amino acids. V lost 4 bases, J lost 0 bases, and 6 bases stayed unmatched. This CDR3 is CACDTGGYLSSWDTRQMFF. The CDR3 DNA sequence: TGTGCCTGTGATACTGGGGGATACCTAAGCTCCTGGGACACCCGACAGATGTTTTTC.

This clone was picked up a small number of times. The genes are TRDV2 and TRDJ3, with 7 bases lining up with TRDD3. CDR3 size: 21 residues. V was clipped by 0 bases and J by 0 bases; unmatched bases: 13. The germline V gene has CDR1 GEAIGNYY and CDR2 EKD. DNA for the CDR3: TGTGCCTGTGACACCACTGGGGTCCCGGGCCTTATCTCCTGGGACACCCGACAGATGTTTTTC. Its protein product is CACDTTGVPGLISWDTRQMFF.

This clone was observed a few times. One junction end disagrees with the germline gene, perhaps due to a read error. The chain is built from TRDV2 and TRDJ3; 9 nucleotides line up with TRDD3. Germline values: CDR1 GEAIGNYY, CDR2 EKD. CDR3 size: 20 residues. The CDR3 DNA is TGTGCCTGTGACACAGTATTCGGGGATACGCGCAGCTGGGGCACCCGACAGATGTTTTTC. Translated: CACDTVFGDTRSWGTRQMFF.

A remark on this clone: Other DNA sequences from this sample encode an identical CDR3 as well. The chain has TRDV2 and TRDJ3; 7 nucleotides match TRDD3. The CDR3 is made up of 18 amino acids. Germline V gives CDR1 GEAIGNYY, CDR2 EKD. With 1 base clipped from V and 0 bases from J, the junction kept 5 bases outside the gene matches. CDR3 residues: CACDTLGVSSWDTRQMFF. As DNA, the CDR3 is TGTGCCTGTGACACTCTGGGGGTTAGCTCCTGGGACACCCGACAGATGTTTTTC.

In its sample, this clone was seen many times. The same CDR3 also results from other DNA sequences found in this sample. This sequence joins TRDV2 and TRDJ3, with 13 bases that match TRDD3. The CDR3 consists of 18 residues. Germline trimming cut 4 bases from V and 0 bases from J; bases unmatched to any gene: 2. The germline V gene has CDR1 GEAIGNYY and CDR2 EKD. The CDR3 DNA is TGTGCCTGTGATACTGGGGGATACGGCTCCTGGGACACCCGACAGATGTTTTTC. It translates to CACDTGGYGSWDTRQMFF.

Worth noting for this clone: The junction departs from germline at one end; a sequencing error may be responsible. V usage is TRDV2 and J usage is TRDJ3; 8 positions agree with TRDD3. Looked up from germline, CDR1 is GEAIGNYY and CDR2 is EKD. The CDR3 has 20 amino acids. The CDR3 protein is CAWDTADWGPHSWDTRQMFF. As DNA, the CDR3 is TGTGCCTGGGACACCGCGGACTGGGGGCCCCACTCCTGGGACACCCGACAGATGTTTTTC.

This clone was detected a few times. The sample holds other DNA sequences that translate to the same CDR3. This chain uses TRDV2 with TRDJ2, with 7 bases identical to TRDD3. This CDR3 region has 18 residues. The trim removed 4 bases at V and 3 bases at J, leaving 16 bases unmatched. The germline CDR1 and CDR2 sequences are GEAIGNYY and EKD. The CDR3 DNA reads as TGTGCCTGTGATACCCTGGGGGCTAATCCCGTAATGACAGCACAACTCTTCTTT. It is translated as CACDTLGANPVMTAQLFF.

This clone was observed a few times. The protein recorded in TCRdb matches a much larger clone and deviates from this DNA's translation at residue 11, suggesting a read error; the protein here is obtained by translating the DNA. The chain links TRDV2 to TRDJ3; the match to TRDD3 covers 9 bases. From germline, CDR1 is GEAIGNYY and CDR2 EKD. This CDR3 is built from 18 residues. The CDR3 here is CACDILGDYSGDTRQMFF. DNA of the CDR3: TGTGCCTGTGACATACTGGGGGACTACTCCGGGGACACCCGACAGATGTTTTTC.

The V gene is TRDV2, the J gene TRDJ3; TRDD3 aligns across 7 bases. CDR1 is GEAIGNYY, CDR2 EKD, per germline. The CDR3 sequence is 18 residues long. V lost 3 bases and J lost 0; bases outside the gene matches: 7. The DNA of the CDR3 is TGTGCCTGTGACCCACTACTGGGGAGCTCCTGGGACACCCGACAGATGTTTTTC. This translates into CACDPLLGSSWDTRQMFF.

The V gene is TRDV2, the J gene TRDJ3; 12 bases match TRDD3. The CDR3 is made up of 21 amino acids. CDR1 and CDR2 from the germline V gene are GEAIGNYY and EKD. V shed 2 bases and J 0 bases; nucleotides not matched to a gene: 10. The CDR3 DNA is TGTGCCTGTGACAGAGTCCCTGGGGGATACGGAAGCTCCTGGGACACCCGACAGATGTTTTTC. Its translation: CACDRVPGGYGSSWDTRQMFF.

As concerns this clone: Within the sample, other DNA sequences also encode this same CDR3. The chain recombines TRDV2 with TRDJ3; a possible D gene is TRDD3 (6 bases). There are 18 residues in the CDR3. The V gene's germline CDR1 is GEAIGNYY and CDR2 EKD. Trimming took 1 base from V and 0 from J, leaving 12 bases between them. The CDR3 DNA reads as TGTGCCTGTGACACGGGGGGACCGAGCTCCTGGGACACCCGACAGATGTTTTTC. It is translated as CACDTGGPSSWDTRQMFF.

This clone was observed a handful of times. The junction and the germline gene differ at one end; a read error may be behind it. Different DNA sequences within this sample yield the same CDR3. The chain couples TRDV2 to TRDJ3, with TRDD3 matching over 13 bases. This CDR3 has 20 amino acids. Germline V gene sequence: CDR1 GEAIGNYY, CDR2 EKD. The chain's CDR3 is CACDTVILGDTSWDTRQMFF. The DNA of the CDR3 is TGTGCCTGTGACACCGTCATACTGGGGGATACGTCCTGGGACACCCGCCAGATGTTTTTC.